This TCR beta chain was retrieved from a study of CXCR3-negative and CXCR3-positive naive CD8 T cells. Turning to the study itself: Summed over all libraries, TRB reads came to 110 million to 150 million, with about 1.5 +/- 0.3 million per library.

Germline CDR1 and CDR2: LGHNT and FRNRAP. This CDR3 is built from 14 residues. Findings and caveats of the study: Relative to CXCR3-negative naive cells, CXCR3-positive naive cells had more hydrophobic TRB CDR3s.

Concerning this clonotype: What it binds is not known.

The study made its TRB cDNA libraries by 5' RACE, adding UMI labels. TCRdb reprocessed the 5' RACE reads, keeping one entry per CDR3 protein, no DNA. The sample includes more than 70,000 distinct CDR3 sequences. The gene calls are TRBV12-5 and TRBJ1-2; TCRdb's D call, TRBD1, is unchecked because there is no DNA. This TCR was recovered from a human donor in good health. Some clones in this sample may be carry-over from other donors' samples. The sequenced sample consisted of naive CXCR3+ CD8+ T cells from blood. Indicated subset: CD45RO-CCR7+CD27+CD95- naive CD8+ T cells expressing CXCR3 (TNR3+). CDR3 sequence: CASSPPRGGYGYTF.